These 12 T cell receptor beta chains were sequenced from one sample in a study of cytomegalovirus exposure and HLA in healthy donors. Measured with immunoSEQ multiplex PCR; TCRdb has only the in-frame clones, and not every one. Found here are some 100,000 clones, approximately 91% of them singletons; the top ten hold approximately 4.5%. Sequencing was carried out using PBMCs. These receptors were taken from a man aged 18-30 years in good health and CMV-seropositive.

This chain uses TRBV9 with TRBJ1-6; D may be TRBD1 (5 bases). The CDR3 covers 15 residues. Germline lookup yields CDR1 SGDLS and CDR2 YYNGEE. V was trimmed by 3 bases and J by 7 bases, leaving 14 bases between them. The CDR3 sequence is CASSASGGENSPLHF. The DNA for the CDR3 is TGTGCCAGCAGCGCCTCGGGGGGAGAGAATTCACCCCTCCACTTT.

The genes are TRBV4-1 and TRBJ2-7; 7 bases are a match to TRBD1. Losses at the gene ends were 4 bases for V and 6 bases for J; bases not matched to a gene: 9. The CDR3 spans 14 residues. Germline loops: CDR1 MGHRA, CDR2 YSYEKL. The CDR3 loop is CASSPRQGRGEQYF. The DNA of the CDR3 is TGCGCCAGCAGCCCTCGACAGGGAAGAGGCGAGCAGTACTTC.

The rearrangement links TRBV6-6 to TRBJ1-1, with D perhaps TRBD1 (6 bases). This CDR3 has 16 residues. Germline V lookup: CDR1 MNHNY, CDR2 SVGAGI (reference sequence). Deletions cut 2 bases from V and 5 bases from J, with 18 bases between. The CDR3 DNA sequence: TGTGCCAGCAGTTACGGAGGGGGGGGCGGGAAGACTGAAGCTTTCTTT. Translation: CASSYGGGGGKTEAFF.

CDR3 DNA sequence: TGTGCCAGCAGCTGGGGGCTAGCGGCCAGCTCCTACAATGAGCAGTTCTTC. It codes for CASSWGLAASSYNEQFF. The genes are TRBV5-6 and TRBJ2-1; TRBD2 might be the D (7 bases). Germline values: CDR1 SGHDT, CDR2 YYEEEE. The CDR3 extends over 17 amino acids. V lost 3 bases to trimming and J lost 0 bases, with 16 bases between them. Looking up the rest from reference TRBV5-6 and TRBJ2-1 gives the full variable domain: DAGVTQSPTHLIKTRGQQVTLRCSPKSGHDTVSWYQQALGQGPQFIFQYYEEEERQRGNFPDRFSGHQFPNYSSELNVNALLLGDSALYLCASSWGLAASSYNEQFFGPGTRLTVL.

The chain combines TRBV6-6 with TRBJ1-2; 8 bases match TRBD1. The CDR3 has 15 amino acids. The ends lost 6 bases at V and 4 bases at J; junction bases unmatched: 10. CDR1 MNHNY and CDR2 SVGAGI come from the germline V gene (reference sequence). The CDR3 protein is CASSRTGSYSYGYTF. CDR3 nucleotides: TGTGCCAGCAGCCGGACAGGGAGCTATTCCTATGGCTACACCTTC.

The CDR3 here is CASSHPGLGGYGYTF. The CDR3 coding sequence is TGCGCCAGCAGCCACCCGGGACTAGGGGGCTATGGCTACACCTTC. J is TRBJ1-2 and V is TRBV4-1; D might be TRBD1 (6 bases). V shed 3 bases and J shed 4 bases, with 15 bases lying between them. Germline V lookup: CDR1 MGHRA, CDR2 YSYEKL. The length of the CDR3 is 15 residues.

The chain joins TRBV5-4 to TRBJ2-7, with a weak D call TRBD2 (5 bases). Between the trimmed V and J ends, which lost 2 bases and 7 bases, there was a span of 22 bases. The length of the CDR3 is 16 residues. Germline assignment: CDR1 SGHNT and CDR2 YYREEE (reference sequence). DNA for the CDR3: TGTGCCAGCAGCTTTGGGCTCTCCGGTCCATCGGGGGAGCAGTACTTC. Translation: CASSFGLSGPSGEQYF.

V is TRBV6-1 and J is TRBJ1-1; 9 positions agree with TRBD1. The ends lost 7 bases at V and 7 bases at J; junction bases unmatched: 7. Per the germline V gene, CDR1 is MNHNS and CDR2 is SASEGT. There are 13 residues in the CDR3. The CDR3 sequence is CASNRDRAGEAFF. For the CDR3, the DNA is TGTGCCAGCAATAGGGACAGGGCAGGTGAAGCTTTCTTT.

The chain has TRBV11-2 and TRBJ1-5, with no clear D. The germline V and J ends were trimmed by 1 base and 6 bases, with 7 bases remaining between them. The CDR3 length is 13 residues. Germline V gene sequence: CDR1 SGHAT, CDR2 FQNNGV. The CDR3 coding sequence is TGTGCCAGCAGCTTAGCGCTAAGTCAGCCCCAGCATTTT. Amino acids: CASSLALSQPQHF.

V usage is TRBV11-2 and J usage is TRBJ1-3; D perhaps matches TRBD1 (5 bases). The V gene's germline CDR1 is SGHAT and CDR2 FQNNGV. The CDR3 covers 14 residues. V lost 1 base and J lost 2, with 6 bases in between. The CDR3 protein is CASSLAGTGNTIYF. Written as DNA, the CDR3 is TGTGCCAGCAGCTTAGCAGGGACTGGAAACACCATATATTTT.

This clone has only a few counts. J is TRBJ1-6 and V is TRBV7-9; the D is unclear. The germline V gene has CDR1 SEHNR and CDR2 FQNEAQ (reference sequence). V was clipped by 5 bases and J by 10 bases, with 15 bases between them. This CDR3 has 14 residues. DNA for the CDR3: TGTGCCAGCAGCCCTACGAGCCTATTCTCACCCCTCCACTTT. Translated, it gives CASSPTSLFSPLHF.

J is TRBJ2-2 and V is TRBV10-3, with 10 bases identical to TRBD1. The CDR3 runs to 15 residues. The V and J ends lost 6 bases and 2 bases, in that order; junction bases with no gene match: 3. CDR1 is ENHRY, CDR2 SYGVKD, per germline. CDR3 amino acids: CAISRDRGNTGELFF. The CDR3 nucleotides read TGTGCCATCAGCCGGGACAGGGGTAACACCGGGGAGCTGTTTTTT.